The 25 T cell receptor beta chains presented below share a single source sample, sequenced in a study of cytomegalovirus exposure and HLA in healthy donors. Sequencing was performed with immunoSEQ multiplex PCR; in TCRdb, only in-frame clones are kept and a portion is missing. Among fewer than 60,000 clones, 85% to 90% were seen once, and the ten largest hold over 12%. Sequencing used PBMCs. These receptors all come from a woman aged 18-29 years in good health and CMV-seronegative.

The V call is TRBV28, the J call TRBJ2-7; TRBD2 matches at 7 bases. Per the germline V gene, CDR1 is MDHEN and CDR2 is SYDVKM. CDR3 length: 17 amino acids. V trimming: 1 base; J trimming: 4 bases; junction bases outside the gene matches: 13. This chain's CDR3 is CASSLSASRDYPYEQYF. The CDR3 DNA reads TGTGCCAGCAGTTTATCCGCGTCTCGGGACTACCCGTACGAGCAGTACTTC.

The chain joins TRBV2 to TRBJ2-4, with 9 bases lining up with TRBD2. With V trimmed by 3 bases and J by 2 bases, 5 bases remained unmatched. CDR1 SNHLY and CDR2 FYNNEI come from the germline V gene. The CDR3 contains 16 residues. The CDR3 loop is CASSESAGGSKNIQYF. The CDR3 DNA follows: TGTGCCAGCAGTGAGTCGGCGGGGGGGTCCAAAAACATTCAGTACTTC.

The gene calls are TRBV5-6 and TRBJ2-5; 8 bases align to TRBD2. V was pared by 2 bases and J by 0 bases, with 6 bases of the junction left unmatched. The CDR3 has 16 amino acids. The V gene's germline CDR1 is SGHDT and CDR2 YYEEEE. CDR3 residues: CASSLPGLGYQETQYF. The CDR3 DNA reads as TGTGCCAGCAGCTTACCGGGACTAGGGTACCAAGAGACCCAGTACTTC.

The V gene is TRBV2, the J gene TRBJ1-1; weak D call: TRBD1 (6 bases). V was shortened by 6 bases and J by 1 base, with 9 bases between the two germline ends. The CDR3 extends over 13 amino acids. From germline, CDR1 is SNHLY and CDR2 FYNNEI. The chain's CDR3 is CASSMGQNTEAFF. The CDR3 DNA reads as TGTGCCAGCAGCATGGGACAGAACACTGAAGCTTTCTTT.

The chain carries TRBV2 and TRBJ2-1, with D perhaps matching TRBD1 (6 bases). Trimming left V 6 bases short and J 5 bases short, with 11 bases between. The CDR3 runs to 13 residues. Germline V CDR1 and CDR2: SNHLY, FYNNEI. The CDR3 DNA sequence: TGTGCCAGCAGACAACAGGGAGACAATGAGCAGTTCTTC. Its translation is CASRQQGDNEQFF.

The chain joins TRBV19 to TRBJ1-1, with TRBD1 identical over 9 bases. Germline assignment: CDR1 LNHDA and CDR2 SQIVND (reference sequence). Trimming cost V 7 bases and J 7 bases; bases outside gene matches: 7. This CDR3 contains 13 residues. The CDR3 bases are TGTGCCAGTAACCGAGACAGGGGGAATGAAGCTTTCTTT. This sequence encodes CASNRDRGNEAFF.

V and J are TRBV27 and TRBJ1-5; D is undetermined. Trimming took off 2 bases at V and 2 bases at J, with 13 bases between the two ends. Germline values: CDR1 MNHEY, CDR2 SMNVEV (reference sequence). This CDR3 comprises 16 residues. For the CDR3, the DNA is TGTGCCAGCAGTTTAGGTGTTGGCATGGGCAATCAGCCCCAGCATTTT. Translation: CASSLGVGMGNQPQHF.

This sequence joins TRBV7-2 and TRBJ2-1, with TRBD2 as a possible D gene (6 bases). Germline assignment: CDR1 SGHTA and CDR2 FQGNSA. Trimming removed 4 bases at V and 0 bases at J, with 10 bases between. The CDR3 length is 15 residues. For the CDR3, the DNA is TGTGCCAGCAGCTGGGTAGCGGACTCCTACAATGAGCAGTTCTTC. As protein: CASSWVADSYNEQFF.

The chain recombines TRBV30 with TRBJ1-2; 10 nucleotides line up with TRBD1. The CDR3 contains 14 residues. Germline lookup yields CDR1 GTSNPN and CDR2 SVGIG (reference sequence). The trim removed 5 bases at V and 4 bases at J, leaving 7 bases unmatched. The CDR3 nucleotides are TGTGCCTGGGCACCGGGACAGGGGTTCTATGGCTACACCTTC. Its translation is CAWAPGQGFYGYTF.

This chain links TRBV4-2 with TRBJ1-3; D gene ambiguous. Trimming left V 1 base short and J 3 bases short, with 13 bases between. The CDR3 runs 16 residues. CDR1 and CDR2 from the germline V gene are LGHNA and YNFKEQ. CDR3 protein: CASSQGTAVFGNTIYF. The DNA for the CDR3 is TGTGCCAGCAGCCAAGGCACCGCGGTATTTGGAAACACCATATATTTT.

This chain links TRBV30 with TRBJ2-3; no clear D gene. The CDR3 is 12 residues long. The germline V gene has CDR1 GTSNPN and CDR2 SVGIG (reference sequence). The V end was cut by 5 bases, the J end by 1 base, with 7 bases between. The CDR3 loop is CAWDTRTDTQYF. The CDR3 DNA reads TGTGCCTGGGACACTCGCACAGATACGCAGTATTTT. The entire variable domain, with the rest obtained from reference TRBV30 and TRBJ2-3, is as follows: SQTIHQWPATLVQPVGSPLSLECTVEGTSNPNLYWYRQAAGRGLQLLFYSVGIGQISSEVPQNLSASRPQDRQFILSSKKLLLSDSGFYLCAWDTRTDTQYFGPGTRLTVL.

The V gene is TRBV5-8, the J gene TRBJ1-5; no clear D. The V end was cut by 0 bases, the J end by 1 base, with 8 bases between. The germline V gene encodes CDR1 SGHTS and CDR2 YDEGEE. CDR3 size: 15 residues. CDR3 protein: CASSLGGWSNQPQHF. The DNA for the CDR3 is TGTGCCAGCAGCTTGGGCGGATGGAGCAATCAGCCCCAGCATTTT.

The DNA for the CDR3 is TGTGCCAGTAGTTTCGGGGGGAGTGGGCAAGAGACCCAGTACTTC. This gives the protein CASSFGGSGQETQYF. The chain couples TRBV19 to TRBJ2-5, with 7 bases matching TRBD2. J gave up 2 bases and V 5 bases, and 8 bases lay outside the gene matches. Germline lookup yields CDR1 LNHDA and CDR2 SQIVND (reference sequence). There are 15 residues in the CDR3.

V gene TRBV11-3 combines with J gene TRBJ2-1, with a weak D call TRBD1 (5 bases). The CDR3 totals 12 residues. Germline CDR1 is SGHNT and CDR2 is YENEEA. V was trimmed by 5 bases and J by 6 bases, leaving 8 bases between them. CDR3 nucleotide sequence: TGTGCCAGCAGCCCAGGGCTCAATGAGCAGTTCTTC. Translated, it gives CASSPGLNEQFF.

The chain carries TRBV7-9 and TRBJ2-2; no firm D call. The CDR3 contains 15 residues. Between the trimmed V and J ends, which lost 0 bases and 1 base, there was a span of 6 bases. Per germline, CDR1 SEHNR and CDR2 FQNEAQ (reference sequence). This chain's CDR3 is CASSLASWNTGELFF. CDR3 DNA: TGTGCCAGCAGCTTAGCGTCTTGGAACACCGGGGAGCTGTTTTTT.

The chain links TRBV4-1 to TRBJ2-1, with 7 bases fitting TRBD2. CDR3 length: 16 residues. The junction had 10 bases not matched to a gene; V was cut back by 1 base and J by 7 bases. Germline V gives CDR1 MGHRA, CDR2 YSYEKL. This CDR3 is CASSQVSGLGQNEQFF. In DNA, the CDR3 is TGCGCCAGCAGCCAAGTTTCCGGACTAGGGCAAAATGAGCAGTTCTTC.

J is TRBJ2-5 and V is TRBV2; maybe TRBD1 (6 bases). The CDR3 is 13 residues long. CDR1 and CDR2 from the germline V gene are SNHLY and FYNNEI. V lost 10 bases, J lost 3 bases, and 15 bases lay in between. CDR3 DNA sequence: TGTGCCACCACCCCGGCAGGGGAAGAGACCCAGTACTTC. Amino acid sequence: CATTPAGEETQYF.

V is TRBV7-9 and J is TRBJ2-1; D is unclear. V lost 5 bases to trimming and J lost 1 base, with 6 bases between them. This CDR3 has 13 amino acids. Germline CDR1 SEHNR, CDR2 FQNEAQ (reference sequence). Written as DNA, the CDR3 is TGTGCCAGCAGCCCGCGGTCCTACAATGAGCAGTTCTTC. Amino acids: CASSPRSYNEQFF.

The chain employs TRBV5-1 and TRBJ2-7; 7 positions agree with TRBD1. Germline V CDR1 and CDR2: SGHRS, YFSETQ. V shed 0 bases and J 3 bases; nucleotides not matched to a gene: 3. The CDR3 totals 14 residues. This chain's CDR3 is CASSLGAGGYEQYF. CDR3 DNA sequence: TGCGCCAGCAGCTTGGGGGCAGGGGGCTACGAGCAGTACTTC.

The chain combines TRBV6-5 with TRBJ2-1, with 9 bases matching TRBD1. Germline V lookup: CDR1 MNHEY, CDR2 SVGAGI. Unmatched junction bases numbered 1, after V lost 2 bases and J lost 5 bases. CDR3 length: 14 amino acids. CDR3 in DNA: TGTGCCAGCAGTTACGGGACAGGGAACAATGAGCAGTTCTTC. This codes for CASSYGTGNNEQFF.

This clone was counted once. The chain is built from TRBV5-1 and TRBJ2-5, with D tentatively TRBD1 (5 bases). This CDR3 is built from 14 residues. The V and J ends lost 1 base and 2 bases respectively, with 9 bases between them. The germline CDR1 and CDR2 sequences are SGHRS and YFSETQ. The CDR3 nucleotides read TGCGCCAGCAGCTTGTCTCCAGGGCAAGAGACCCAGTACTTC. Protein product: CASSLSPGQETQYF. Complete variable domain (other parts from reference TRBV5-1 and TRBJ2-5): KAGVTQTPRYLIKTRGQQVTLSCSPISGHRSVSWYQQTPGQGLQFLFEYFSETQRNKGNFPGRFSGRQFSNSRSEMNVSTLELGDSALYLCASSLSPGQETQYFGPGTRLLVL.

The V and J genes are TRBV27 and TRBJ2-3; 7 bases are a match to TRBD2. Germline V lookup: CDR1 MNHEY, CDR2 SMNVEV (reference sequence). CDR3 size: 16 residues. V lost 6 bases, J lost 3 bases, and 12 bases stayed unmatched. CDR3 sequence: CASSHRPGLQTDTQYF. The CDR3 nucleotides are TGTGCCAGCAGCCATCGGCCGGGACTACAGACAGATACGCAGTATTTT.

The genes are TRBV7-9 and TRBJ2-1; the D gene is possibly TRBD2 (6 bases). V gave up 2 bases and J gave up 6 bases, with 11 bases separating them. The CDR3 is 14 amino acids. CDR1 SEHNR and CDR2 FQNEAQ come from the germline V gene (reference sequence). CDR3 nucleotides: TGTGCCAGCAGCTTAATCCGGGGGACCAATGAGCAGTTCTTC. Protein sequence: CASSLIRGTNEQFF.

This clone was counted between two and nine times. The junction shows a germline mismatch at one end, possibly a read error. This chain connects TRBV10-2 to TRBJ1-6; 8 bases align to TRBD1. Germline-derived CDR1 and CDR2 are WSHSY and SAAADI. CDR3 length: 13 residues. The CDR3 loop reads CATRQGYTSPLHF. DNA of the CDR3: TGCGCCACTCGACAGGGGTATACTTCACCCCTCCACTTT.

The chain uses TRBV19 and TRBJ2-7; 8 positions agree with TRBD1. Germline trimming cut 8 bases from V and 4 bases from J; bases unmatched to any gene: 7. The CDR3 is 13 residues long. Germline CDR1 is LNHDA and CDR2 is SQIVND (reference sequence). This CDR3 is CASCSGQDYEQYF. For the CDR3, the DNA is TGTGCCAGTTGCTCGGGACAGGATTACGAGCAGTACTTC.